This TCR beta chain is drawn from a study of blood T cell repertoires in COVID-19. Study in general: Sites in the United States, Italy and Spain provided acute and convalescent COVID-19 samples. Sources were T cells, B-cell-depleted T cells, or PBMCs; the material itself was cDNA or gDNA.

Per germline, CDR1 SQVTM and CDR2 ANQGSEA. CDR3 length equals 11 residues. V lost 7 bases, J lost 3 bases, and 0 bases stayed unmatched. Per the original methods: Reference gene primer amplification in the assay estimated nucleated cell counts. TCRdb's copy holds only in-frame clones and misses some; the assay was immunoSEQ multiplex PCR. The V and J calls and clone size come from that table; D and trimming were worked out from the DNA. The table shows some 77,000 clones, with about 79% occurring only once. This sequence was found in a man aged 70 or older with acute or convalescent COVID-19. The chain carries TRBV29-1 and TRBJ2-7; 10 nucleotides align to TRBD2. Sequencing used peripheral blood. The CDR3, as DNA: TGCAGCGCTAGCGGGAGCTACGAGCAGTACTTC. This gives the protein CSASGSYEQYF.